Listed below are T cell receptor beta chains from one sample, sequenced in a study of T cells in Graves' hyperthyroidism and ophthalmopathy. TCRdb independently ran MiXCR on the multiplex PCR reads; one entry per CDR3 protein. The sample gives over 250,000 distinct CDR3 sequences, roughly an eighth of which show up once; 30% to 40% is in the top ten. Sequenced material: blood. The receptors derive from a woman between 35 and 50 years old with Graves' ophthalmopathy. The CDR3 runs from the conserved cysteine through the conserved F or W. Fields, in order: clone size, V gene, D gene, J gene, CDR3 protein, CDR3 DNA. A D gene is named only where the DNA matches it firmly. For some rows the clone size is stated as once, few or many, or as a class when expanded; others skip it.

few	TRBV20-1	-	TRBJ2-5	CSADPGPSPGETQYF	TGCAGTGCTGATCCGGGACCTTCCCCGGGAGAGACCCAGTACTTC
many	TRBV12-3/TRBV12-4	-	TRBJ1-2	CASSQPSRGFYGYTF	TGTGCCAGCAGCCAGCCGAGCAGGGGATTTTATGGCTACACCTTC
-	TRBV20-1	TRBD2	TRBJ2-3	CSARDSRFERGSTDTQYF	TGCAGTGCTAGAGATAGTCGGTTCGAGCGGGGCAGCACAGATACGCAGTATTTT
many	TRBV5-6	TRBD1	TRBJ2-1	CASSLGLSGGYNEQFF	TGTGCCAGCAGCTTGGGTCTTTCAGGGGGATACAATGAGCAGTTCTTC
-	TRBV5-1	-	TRBJ2-1	CASSLRVAIEQFF	TGCGCCAGCAGCTTGAGAGTAGCCATTGAGCAGTTCTTC
many	TRBV2	TRBD1	TRBJ1-5	CASSVTGLYKPQHF	TGTGCCAGCAGCGTGACAGGGCTCTATAAGCCCCAGCATTTT
many	TRBV2	-	TRBJ2-1	CASSEVRTQNNEQFF	TGTGCCAGCAGTGAAGTTAGGACCCAGAACAATGAGCAGTTCTTC
few	TRBV6-6	-	TRBJ2-2	CASSYSGGATGELFF	TGTGCCAGCAGTTACTCAGGGGGGGCCACCGGGGAGCTGTTTTTT
many	TRBV28	TRBD1	TRBJ1-6	CASRRQGQSPLHF	TGTGCCAGCAGACGACAGGGGCAGTCACCCCTCCACTTT
-	TRBV5-4	TRBD1	TRBJ2-2	CASRRGSGQYNTGELFF	TGTGCCAGCAGGAGAGGATCGGGACAGTACAACACCGGGGAGCTGTTTTTT
many	TRBV7-2	-	TRBJ2-3	CASSLLRRRGIDTQYF	TGTGCCAGCAGCTTATTGAGGCGGCGGGGCATAGATACGCAGTATTTT